These 20 T cell receptor beta chains originate from one sample sequenced in a study of blood T cell repertoires in COVID-19. Method: immunoSEQ multiplex PCR; TCRdb's copy keeps in-frame clones and lacks some. Here the sample spans about 96,000 clones, around three quarters being singletons. Sequencing was carried out using peripheral blood. Source of these receptors: a man aged 45-60 years who had recovered from COVID-19.

A few counts support this clone. The genes are TRBV7-2 and TRBJ2-3; 8 nucleotides match TRBD2. The germline CDR1 and CDR2 sequences are SGHTA and FQGNSA. The CDR3 sequence is 16 residues long. V dropped 4 bases and J dropped 10; count of bases not matched to a gene: 16. CDR3 nucleotides: TGTGCCAGCAGCTCTTCGCGCCCACGAGCGGGAGTGGCGCAGTATTTT. Its protein is CASSSSRPRAGVAQYF.

The chain joins TRBV21-1 to TRBJ2-1; the table's D call, TRBD2, has no DNA check behind it. TRBV21-1 has pseudogene status. There are 18 residues in the CDR3. The CDR3 DNA reads TGTGCCAGCATCCAGACTAGCGGGACCCCCCCCTTTTACAATGAGCAGTTCTTC. As protein: CASIQTSGTPPFYNEQFF.

V is TRBV27 and J is TRBJ1-2; 8 bases are a match to TRBD1. The CDR3 runs to 16 residues. CDR1 is MNHEY, CDR2 SMNVEV, per germline (reference sequence). V was pared by 6 bases and J by 2 bases, with 11 bases of the junction left unmatched. CDR3 sequence: CASSTNPGQENYGYTF. The DNA for the CDR3 is TGTGCCAGCAGCACCAATCCGGGACAGGAGAACTATGGCTACACCTTC.

In the case of this clone: A junction end diverges from the germline sequence, so it may reflect a read error. The chain combines TRBV9 with TRBJ1-1; D is perhaps TRBD1 (6 bases). This CDR3 is 15 amino acids long. Germline V CDR1 and CDR2: SGDLS, YYNGEE. CDR3 residues: CANSPSDRVNTEAFF. CDR3 nucleotides: TGTGCCAACAGCCCCTCGGACAGAGTGAACACTGAAGCTTTCTTT.

The gene calls are TRBV10-3 and TRBJ1-6, with 10 bases fitting TRBD1. Unmatched junction bases numbered 6, after V lost 4 bases and J lost 9 bases. The CDR3 runs to 15 residues. Germline-derived CDR1 and CDR2 are ENHRY and SYGVKD. The CDR3: CAISAGDRGLSPLHF. CDR3 nucleotide sequence: TGTGCCATCAGTGCGGGTGACAGGGGGCTTTCACCCCTCCACTTT.

The V gene is TRBV7-4, the J gene TRBJ2-2, with 9 bases that match TRBD1. From germline, CDR1 is SGHVT and CDR2 SQSDAQ. This CDR3 has 15 amino acids. J gave up 7 bases and V 5 bases, and 8 bases lay outside the gene matches. In DNA form, the CDR3 reads TGTGCCAGCAGCGATGGGACAGGGACGTGCGGGGAGCTGTTTTTT. Translating gives CASSDGTGTCGELFF.

This chain joins TRBV23-1 and TRBJ1-2; possibly TRBD1 for D (6 bases). TRBV23-1 is noted as an ORF with a role that remains uncertain. V was clipped by 11 bases and J by 3 bases, with 28 bases between them. The CDR3 runs 17 residues. This CDR3 reads CAHKRVYRDVEDYGYTF. Here the CDR3 DNA reads TGCGCCCATAAAAGGGTATACAGGGACGTAGAGGACTATGGCTACACCTTC.

The chain couples TRBV18 to TRBJ2-6; 8 nucleotides match TRBD1. The CDR3 runs 18 residues. V trimming: 6 bases; J trimming: 2 bases; junction bases outside the gene matches: 12. Germline lookup yields CDR1 KGHSH and CDR2 LQKENI. CDR3 protein: CASSPPLAGGPGANVLTF. For the CDR3, the DNA is TGTGCCAGCTCCCCCCCTTTGGCAGGGGGCCCTGGGGCCAACGTCCTGACTTTC.

This clone was recorded only once. The J gene is TRBJ2-4, the V gene TRBV19; 9 bases map to TRBD1. V lost 3 bases, J lost 6 bases, and 6 bases stayed unmatched. CDR1 and CDR2 from the germline V gene are LNHDA and SQIVND (reference sequence). The CDR3 loop spans 15 amino acids. The CDR3: CASSITGTGPNIQYF. In DNA, the CDR3 is TGTGCCAGTAGTATTACCGGGACAGGGCCAAACATTCAGTACTTC.

The CDR3, as DNA: TGTGCCAGCAGCTTGCCTGGGACTAGCGGGGGGTACCAAGAGACCCAGTACTTC. This sequence encodes CASSLPGTSGGYQETQYF. V is TRBV5-5 and J is TRBJ2-5, with 15 nucleotides matching TRBD2. The CDR3 has 18 residues. The ends lost 1 base at V and 0 bases at J; junction bases unmatched: 4. CDR1 and CDR2 (germline): SGHKS, YYEKEE (reference sequence).

The V call is TRBV11-2, the J call TRBJ2-5; 8 positions agree with TRBD2. J was trimmed by 7 bases and V by 5 bases; bases with no gene match: 12. This CDR3 has 15 amino acids. Germline CDR1 and CDR2: SGHAT and FQNNGV. The CDR3 is CASSPGAQRGPTQYF. The CDR3 DNA reads TGTGCCAGCAGCCCAGGAGCCCAGCGGGGGCCGACCCAGTACTTC.

The chain carries TRBV5-1 and TRBJ2-5; TRBD1 matches at 8 bases. J was trimmed by 4 bases and V by 0 bases; bases with no gene match: 2. Germline CDR1 reads SGHRS; CDR2 reads YFSETQ. CDR3 length: 14 amino acids. The CDR3 nucleotides are TGCGCCAGCAGCTTGGTAACAGGGGGAGAGACCCAGTACTTC. Protein: CASSLVTGGETQYF.

The V call is TRBV9, the J call TRBJ1-6, with D possibly being TRBD1 (6 bases). This CDR3 is 14 amino acids long. In germline, CDR1 is SGDLS, CDR2 YYNGEE. The germline V and J ends were trimmed by 3 bases and 7 bases, with 11 bases remaining between them. The CDR3 region is CASSGTGLNSPLHF. The CDR3 DNA is TGTGCCAGCAGCGGTACAGGGCTGAATTCACCCCTCCACTTT.

This chain joins TRBV15 and TRBJ2-3; D might be TRBD2 (5 bases). The CDR3 is 16 residues long. The V end was cut by 0 bases, the J end by 0 bases, with 10 bases between. Germline V CDR1 and CDR2: LNHNV, YYDKDF (reference sequence). CDR3 residues: CATSRDNRGSTDTQYF. The CDR3 DNA follows: TGTGCCACCAGCAGAGATAATCGGGGAAGCACAGATACGCAGTATTTT. The full variable domain, its missing parts supplied by reference TRBV15 and TRBJ2-3, is DAMVIQNPRYQVTQFGKPVTLSCSQTLNHNVMYWYQQKSSQAPKLLFHYYDKDFNNEADTPDNFQSRRPNTSFCFLDIRSPGLGDTAMYLCATSRDNRGSTDTQYFGPGTRLTVL.

The V and J genes are TRBV9 and TRBJ1-1; D uncertain. Trimming took 3 bases from V and 5 from J, leaving 8 bases between them. The CDR3 runs to 12 residues. The germline V gene encodes CDR1 SGDLS and CDR2 YYNGEE. In nucleotides, the CDR3 is TGTGCCAGCAGCGCCCCGGGGACTGAAGCTTTCTTT. This sequence encodes CASSAPGTEAFF.

The chain has TRBV11-3 and TRBJ2-1, with TRBD2 matching over 13 bases. The ends lost 6 bases at V and 5 bases at J; junction bases unmatched: 7. The CDR3 is made up of 16 amino acids. Per germline, CDR1 SGHNT and CDR2 YENEEA. The CDR3 sequence is CASSSSGTSGNNEQFF. The CDR3 bases are TGTGCCAGCAGTTCATCCGGGACTAGCGGGAACAATGAGCAGTTCTTC.

The rearrangement joins TRBV7-9 to TRBJ2-5; TRBD2 is a possible D gene (5 bases). This CDR3 region has 15 residues. Germline CDR1 is SEHNR and CDR2 is FQNEAQ (reference sequence). V dropped 5 bases and J dropped 4 bases, with 17 bases sitting between them. The CDR3 spells CASSGGEGRGETQYF. The CDR3, as DNA: TGTGCCAGCAGCGGAGGAGAGGGAAGAGGAGAGACCCAGTACTTC.

The gene calls are TRBV6-5 and TRBJ1-2, with a weak D call TRBD1 (6 bases). The CDR3 has 13 residues. Germline CDR1 is MNHEY and CDR2 is SVGAGI. V dropped 6 bases and J dropped 8 bases, with 16 bases sitting between them. CDR3 nucleotides: TGTGCCAGCAGCCTAAACAGGGAGTCAGGCTACACCTTC. It translates to CASSLNRESGYTF.

This clone has just a few counts. This chain connects TRBV10-3 to TRBJ2-3, with D perhaps TRBD2 (6 bases). The germline V and J ends were trimmed by 7 bases and 0 bases, with 14 bases remaining between them. In germline, CDR1 is ENHRY, CDR2 SYGVKD. This CDR3 region has 15 residues. CDR3 in amino acids: CAIKGTATSTDTQYF. The CDR3 bases are TGTGCCATCAAGGGGACTGCGACTAGCACAGATACGCAGTATTTT.

The chain carries TRBV4-3 and TRBJ2-1; 7 nucleotides match TRBD2. Per the germline V gene, CDR1 is LGHNA and CDR2 is YSLEER. The CDR3 has 16 amino acids. Trimming took 0 bases from V and 9 from J; bases not matched to a gene: 11. The CDR3 region is CASSQERLAVVVEQFF. The DNA of the CDR3 is TGCGCCAGCAGCCAAGAAAGGCTAGCGGTCGTGGTTGAGCAGTTCTTC.